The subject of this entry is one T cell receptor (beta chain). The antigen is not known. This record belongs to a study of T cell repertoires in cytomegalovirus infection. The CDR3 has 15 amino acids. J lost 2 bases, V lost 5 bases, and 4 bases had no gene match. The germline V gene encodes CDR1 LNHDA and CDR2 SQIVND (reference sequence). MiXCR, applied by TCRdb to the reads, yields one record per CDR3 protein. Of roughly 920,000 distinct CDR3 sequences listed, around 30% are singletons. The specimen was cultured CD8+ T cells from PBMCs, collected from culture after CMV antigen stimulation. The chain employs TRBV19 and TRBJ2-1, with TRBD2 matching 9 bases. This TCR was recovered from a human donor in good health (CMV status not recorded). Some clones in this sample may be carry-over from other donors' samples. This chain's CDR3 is CASSAGLAPYNEQFF. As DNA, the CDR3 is TGTGCCAGTAGTGCGGGACTAGCCCCCTACAATGAGCAGTTCTTC.